This passage covers 27 T cell receptor beta chains from one sample sequenced in a study of beta chain features in type 1 diabetes. Overall study findings and caveats: Moderate yet significant TCRB CDR3 shortening was seen in Type 1 diabetes patients in all four CD4+ subsets.

Their antigen targets remain unknown. What was sequenced were expressed TCRB transcripts, since all of the isolated RNA had been reverse transcribed. Using immunoSEQ multiplex PCR, the repertoire was profiled, and TCRdb retains in-frame clones only, with some absent. In the table there are some 370,000 clones, over 9% of which are singletons. The source material was central memory CD4+ T cells from blood. Receptors originate from a man aged 25 to 40 with type 1 diabetes.

A note on this clone: A junction end diverges from the germline sequence, so it may reflect a read error. This same CDR3 is encoded by further DNA sequences in the sample. The chain is built from TRBV7-7 and TRBJ2-3; unclear D gene. This CDR3 is built from 13 residues. The germline V gene has CDR1 SSHAT and CDR2 FNYEAQ (reference sequence). The CDR3 sequence: CASSLGSTDTQYF. As DNA, the CDR3 is TGTGCTAGCAGCTTAGGGAGCACAGATACGCAGTATTTT.

This clone was picked up many times. This CDR3 reads CASSLVLAGGPGFF. The CDR3 nucleotides read TGTGCCAGCAGCTTAGTTCTAGCGGGAGGGCCCGGGTTCTTC. The rearrangement links TRBV7-9 to TRBJ2-1, with 12 positions matching TRBD2. The CDR3 has 14 residues. CDR1 and CDR2 (germline): SEHNR, FQNEAQ (reference sequence). J was trimmed by 15 bases and V by 1 base; bases with no gene match: 7.

This clone was observed a handful of times. Just one base apart from a much larger clone, this may be a read error. The J gene is TRBJ2-7, the V gene TRBV11-2; 8 nucleotides agree with TRBD1. Germline V gene data show CDR1 as SGHAT and CDR2 as FQNNGV. This CDR3 has 15 residues. V lost 1 base, J lost 2 bases, and 4 bases stayed unmatched. CDR3 sequence: CASSLGGTGPYEQYF. DNA for the CDR3: TGTGCCAGCAGCTTAGGTGGGACAGGACCCTACGAGCAGTACTTC.

The chain links TRBV6-5 to TRBJ1-2; the D gene is possibly TRBD1 (5 bases). The V end was cut by 5 bases, the J end by 8 bases, with 21 bases between. Germline CDR1 reads MNHEY; CDR2 reads SVGAGI. The CDR3 loop spans 15 amino acids. The CDR3 is CASSLDSPVTAGYTF. DNA for the CDR3: TGTGCCAGCAGTCTTGACAGCCCCGTCACAGCGGGCTACACCTTC.

This clone occurred many times. The chain carries TRBV5-1 and TRBJ2-6; a weak D match, TRBD1 (5 bases). This CDR3 contains 16 residues. The germline gives CDR1 SGHRS, CDR2 YFSETQ. Between the trimmed V and J ends, which lost 1 base and 2 bases, there was a span of 10 bases. CDR3 in amino acids: CASSLLWGAGANVLTF. Written as DNA, the CDR3 is TGCGCCAGCAGCTTGTTGTGGGGCGCTGGGGCCAACGTCCTGACTTTC.

This clone was seen a handful of times. Its ends do not fully match the called genes, so a read error is possible. This chain joins TRBV2 and TRBJ2-7; 8 nucleotides align to TRBD2. The germline CDR1 and CDR2 sequences are SNHLY and FYNNEI. The CDR3 contains 14 residues. The CDR3 coding sequence is TGTGCCAGCAGGTCCCCCAGCGGGGGTTACGGGCAGTACTTC. This codes for CASRSPSGGYGQYF.

This clone was detected a few times. V is TRBV14 and J is TRBJ2-7, with TRBD2 as a possible D gene (5 bases). CDR1 is SGHDN and CDR2 is FVKESK in the germline V gene. The CDR3 extends over 15 amino acids. Trimming shortened V by 1 base and J by 3 bases, and 13 bases separated the two germline ends. CDR3 sequence reads: CASSQGAGSFYEQYF. The CDR3 DNA reads as TGTGCCAGCAGCCAAGGTGCGGGTAGTTTCTACGAGCAGTACTTC.

This clone was detected only a few times. V and J are TRBV11-3 and TRBJ2-7; TRBD2 agrees at 7 bases. CDR1 and CDR2 from the germline V gene are SGHNT and YENEEA. This CDR3 is built from 15 residues. Trimming cost V 5 bases and J 6 bases; bases outside gene matches: 13. This CDR3 reads CASSIEWGGQGEQYF. The CDR3 coding sequence is TGTGCCAGCAGCATCGAGTGGGGAGGGCAAGGCGAGCAGTACTTC.

This clone was seen only a few times. V is TRBV7-2 and J is TRBJ2-1; 12 bases match TRBD2. The V gene end was trimmed by 3 bases and the J gene end by 8 bases; junction bases not matched to a gene: 11. Germline V gene sequence: CDR1 SGHTA, CDR2 FQGNSA. CDR3 length: 17 residues. The CDR3 spells CASSLVLAGGPEDEQFF. The CDR3 coding sequence is TGTGCCAGCAGCTTGGTGCTAGCGGGAGGGCCAGAGGATGAGCAGTTCTTC.

This chain joins TRBV28 and TRBJ1-2; D remains ambiguous. The CDR3 runs 14 residues. V lost 2 bases, J lost 3 bases, and 10 bases lay in between. In germline, CDR1 is MDHEN, CDR2 SYDVKM. In DNA form, the CDR3 reads TGTGCCAGCAGTTTAGGCGCAGGACACTATGGCTACACCTTC. The encoded protein is CASSLGAGHYGYTF.

Turning to this clone: The sample has other DNA sequences that encode this CDR3 too. V and J are TRBV6-6 and TRBJ1-1; TRBD1 might be the D (6 bases). The germline gives CDR1 MNHNY, CDR2 SVGAGI (reference sequence). The CDR3 sequence is 15 residues long. V was cut by 2 bases and J by 0 bases, with 10 bases left in between. CDR3 sequence: CASSYGGGMNTEAFF. In DNA form, the CDR3 reads TGTGCCAGCAGTTACGGGGGGGGCATGAACACTGAAGCTTTCTTT.

This clone was picked up many times. The V gene is TRBV7-2, the J gene TRBJ1-5, with 8 bases matching TRBD1. The CDR3 extends over 13 amino acids. J gave up 16 bases and V 4 bases, and 12 bases lay outside the gene matches. The V gene's germline CDR1 is SGHTA and CDR2 FQGNSA. The CDR3 sequence is CASSSRTGTPKHF. In DNA form, the CDR3 reads TGTGCCAGCAGCTCCCGGACAGGGACCCCAAAACATTTT.

At least ten counts were recorded for this clone. The J gene is TRBJ2-1, the V gene TRBV5-1; 8 bases are shared with TRBD2. The germline gives CDR1 SGHRS, CDR2 YFSETQ. The CDR3 spans 14 residues. Trimming took 7 bases from V and 10 from J; bases not matched to a gene: 13. The CDR3 reads CASQTTSGSREQFF. CDR3 DNA: TGCGCCAGCCAGACTACGAGCGGGAGCCGCGAGCAGTTCTTC.

Many counts were recorded for this clone. The chain recombines TRBV7-3 with TRBJ2-7, with D possibly TRBD1 on 5 matching bases. In germline, CDR1 is SGHTA, CDR2 FQGTGA. V was pared by 2 bases and J by 3 bases, with 14 bases between. This CDR3 is 15 amino acids long. CDR3 DNA sequence: TGTGCCAGCAGCTTAGAGGCAGGGATAGGCTACGAGCAGTACTTC. Translation: CASSLEAGIGYEQYF.

This clone was counted a few times. Within the sample, other DNA sequences also encode this same CDR3. The rearrangement links TRBV10-1 to TRBJ1-2; D unclear. There are 14 residues in the CDR3. CDR1 and CDR2 (germline): WNHNN, SYGVQD (reference sequence). Trimming left V 0 bases short and J 2 bases short, with 7 bases between. The CDR3: CASSESTANYGYTF. In DNA, the CDR3 is TGCGCCAGCAGTGAGTCGACGGCCAACTATGGCTACACCTTC.

This clone has only a few counts. V and J are TRBV9 and TRBJ1-1; D is undetermined. CDR3 length equals 13 residues. Germline lookup yields CDR1 SGDLS and CDR2 YYNGEE. Trimming took 0 bases from V and 0 from J, leaving 3 bases between them. CDR3 coding DNA: TGTGCCAGCAGCGTAGATCTGAACACTGAAGCTTTCTTT. Amino acid sequence: CASSVDLNTEAFF. Full variable domain (outside the CDR3, taken from reference TRBV9 and TRBJ1-1): DSGVTQTPKHLITATGQRVTLRCSPRSGDLSVYWYQQSLDQGLQFLIQYYNGEERAKGNILERFSAQQFPDLHSELNLSSLELGDSALYFCASSVDLNTEAFFGQGTRLTVV.

The V gene is TRBV9, the J gene TRBJ1-1, with D unclear. The CDR3 sequence is 12 residues long. CDR1 is SGDLS and CDR2 is YYNGEE in the germline V gene. With 0 bases removed from V and 12 bases from J, the gap between germline ends came to 12 bases. The CDR3 DNA sequence: TGTGCCAGCAGCGTAGATTCGGGTAGATCTTTCTTT. It yields the protein CASSVDSGRSFF. The full variable domain, with the rest looked up from reference TRBV9 and TRBJ1-1, is DSGVTQTPKHLITATGQRVTLRCSPRSGDLSVYWYQQSLDQGLQFLIQYYNGEERAKGNILERFSAQQFPDLHSELNLSSLELGDSALYFCASSVDSGRSFFGQGTRLTVV.

This chain joins TRBV6-6 and TRBJ1-3, with D hard to call. V was cut by 0 bases and J by 0 bases, with 9 bases left in between. The CDR3 is 16 residues long. Germline CDR1 MNHNY, CDR2 SVGAGI (reference sequence). Written as DNA, the CDR3 is TGTGCCAGCAGTTACTCTCCGGAAGACTCTGGAAACACCATATATTTT. Encoded protein: CASSYSPEDSGNTIYF.

This clone was seen only a few times. The J gene is TRBJ2-3, the V gene TRBV4-2, with TRBD2 matching over 9 bases. After removal of 0 bases from V and 6 bases from J, the junction contained 7 bases not matched to a gene. Germline V CDR1 and CDR2: LGHNA, YNFKEQ. The CDR3 has 16 amino acids. The CDR3 sequence: CASSQDGGRALDTQYF. In DNA, the CDR3 is TGTGCCAGCAGCCAAGATGGCGGGAGGGCCCTGGATACGCAGTATTTT.

This clone was observed a handful of times. The CDR3 loop is CASSIGGYPYNEQFF. Here the CDR3 DNA reads TGTGCCAGTAGTATTGGTGGCTACCCCTACAATGAGCAGTTCTTC. The chain is built from TRBV19 and TRBJ2-1; D call uncertain. CDR3 length: 15 amino acids. Germline CDR1 reads LNHDA; CDR2 reads SQIVND (reference sequence). Between the trimmed V and J ends, which lost 3 bases and 2 bases, there was a span of 11 bases.

A few counts support this clone. The chain joins TRBV28 to TRBJ2-1; D is uncertain. Germline values: CDR1 MDHEN, CDR2 SYDVKM. The CDR3 consists of 11 residues. V lost 4 bases, J lost 10 bases, and 8 bases lay in between. CDR3 sequence: CASSWVGEQFF. CDR3 nucleotide sequence: TGTGCCAGCAGTTGGGTAGGGGAGCAGTTCTTC.

This clone has more than one count but fewer than ten. The V gene is TRBV7-2, the J gene TRBJ1-2; a possible D gene is TRBD1 (5 bases). CDR1 is SGHTA, CDR2 FQGNSA, per germline. The V and J ends lost 5 bases and 4 bases respectively, with 14 bases between them. CDR3 length equals 14 residues. CDR3 nucleotides: TGTGCCAGCAGCGGGGACTCCTCGGGCTATGGCTACACCTTC. Translation gives CASSGDSSGYGYTF. Full variable domain (outside the CDR3, taken from reference TRBV7-2 and TRBJ1-2): GAGVSQSPSNKVTEKGKDVELRCDPISGHTALYWYRQSLGQGLEFLIYFQGNSAPDKSGLPSDRFSAERTGGSVSTLTIQRTQQEDSAVYLCASSGDSSGYGYTFGSGTRLTVV.

This clone was seen a handful of times. J is TRBJ2-2 and V is TRBV5-1, with TRBD2 matching over 7 bases. This CDR3 region has 16 residues. Germline-derived CDR1 and CDR2 are SGHRS and YFSETQ. Trimming removed 4 bases from V and 4 bases from J; junction bases left unmatched: 10. The CDR3 nucleotides are TGCGCCAGCAGCGAACTAGCGCAGATAACCACCGGGGAGCTGTTTTTT. It specifies CASSELAQITTGELFF.

This clone was seen repeatedly, ten times or more. This chain connects TRBV5-1 to TRBJ2-1, with D hard to call. This CDR3 is 12 amino acids long. Germline V gives CDR1 SGHRS, CDR2 YFSETQ. V dropped 5 bases and J dropped 4 bases, with 7 bases sitting between them. The CDR3 DNA is TGCGCCAGCAGTGATCAATACAATGAGCAGTTCTTC. Its translation: CASSDQYNEQFF.

This clone was counted between two and nine times. V usage is TRBV5-4 and J usage is TRBJ2-1; 8 bases align to TRBD2. V dropped 4 bases and J dropped 6; count of bases not matched to a gene: 9. CDR1 SGHNT and CDR2 YYREEE come from the germline V gene (reference sequence). The CDR3 sequence is 15 residues long. The CDR3 spells CASSRGGSAINEQFF. In nucleotides, the CDR3 is TGTGCCAGCAGCCGGGGGGGATCGGCGATCAATGAGCAGTTCTTC.

The table lists this clone with a few counts. The chain carries TRBV29-1 and TRBJ1-4; D ambiguous. Trimming took 7 bases from V and 3 from J, leaving 9 bases between them. The germline CDR1 and CDR2 sequences are SQVTM and ANQGSEA. This CDR3 contains 12 residues. CDR3 region: CSGTSANEKLFF. The CDR3 DNA reads TGCAGCGGTACGTCGGCTAATGAAAAACTGTTTTTT.

There are a few counts of this clone. The V and J genes are TRBV7-6 and TRBJ1-2, with D perhaps matching TRBD1 (5 bases). With 4 bases removed from V and 3 bases from J, the gap between germline ends came to 9 bases. This CDR3 region has 13 residues. Per germline, CDR1 SGHVS and CDR2 FNYEAQ. The CDR3 nucleotides read TGTGCCAGCAGCTCACAGGCGTACTATGGCTACACCTTC. It encodes CASSSQAYYGYTF.